These 3 T cell receptor beta chains were sequenced from one sample in a study of T-cell memory formation after mild COVID-19. TCRdb redid the calling of the 5' RACE reads with MiXCR, one entry per CDR3 protein. Among hundreds of thousands of distinct CDR3 sequences listed, about a sixth were seen once. The source material was PBMCs or a T cell subset sorted from them (not recorded which). The origin of the receptors is an adult woman who had mild COVID-19 (a few samples of this study predate the infection). Cell type and time point are not known.

This clonotype appeared a few times. The chain couples TRBV24-1 to TRBJ2-2; TRBD2 matches at 7 bases. Germline V CDR1 and CDR2: KGHDR, SFDVKD. With 8 bases clipped from V and 4 bases from J, the junction kept 6 bases outside the gene matches. This CDR3 contains 14 residues. CDR3 bases: TGTGCCACCAAGGCGGGAGTTAGCACCGGGGAGCTGTTTTTT. Translated: CATKAGVSTGELFF.

The chain recombines TRBV7-3 with TRBJ2-7; D is tentatively TRBD1 or TRBD2 (5 bases each). Trimming shortened V by 8 bases and J by 7 bases, and 15 bases separated the two germline ends. Looked up from germline, CDR1 is SGHTA and CDR2 is FQGTGA. This CDR3 has 12 amino acids. The CDR3 sequence is CASGDRGGEQYF. Written as DNA, the CDR3 is TGTGCCAGCGGGGACCGCGGCGGAGAGCAGTACTTC.

This clonotype has a handful of counts. In DNA form, the CDR3 reads TGCAGTTCAATAGAGACGACGCAGTATTTT. Protein sequence: CSSIETTQYF. This chain joins TRBV20-1 and TRBJ2-3, with D hard to call. Germline CDR1 is DFQATT and CDR2 is SNEGSKA (reference sequence). Trimming cost V 8 bases and J 9 bases, with 12 bases left between them. CDR3 size: 10 residues.